Sequencing of this TCR beta chain was carried out in a study of OX40 agonist ivuxolimab in advanced cancers. V was shortened by 3 bases and J by 4 bases, with 12 bases between the two germline ends. CDR1 and CDR2 from the germline V gene are SNHLY and FYNNEI. This CDR3 comprises 14 residues. Repertoires were generated with immunoSEQ multiplex PCR, while TCRdb's copy carries only in-frame clones and drops some. Of roughly 66,000 clones listed, nearly 90% are singletons. Sequencing used CD4+ or CD8+ T cells sorted from blood, obtained in a trial of the OX40 agonist ivuxolimab. The chain combines TRBV2 with TRBJ2-5; D is ambiguous. The clonotype comes from an adult with an advanced solid tumor such as melanoma, head and neck, liver or kidney cancer. CDR3: CASSELVKGETQYF. The CDR3 nucleotides are TGTGCCAGCAGTGAGCTCGTAAAGGGAGAGACCCAGTACTTC.